This T cell receptor beta chain was captured in a study of shared clonotypes between healthy human individuals. General study points: Genetic and exposure-history diversity was limited by the small donor number. It was observed that around 5% of naive CD4 clonotypes were shared across several donors. Compared with clonotypes that all four donors shared, non-shared clonotypes had lower generation probabilities.

CDR1 SEHNR and CDR2 FQNEAQ come from the germline V gene (reference sequence). V lost 5 bases and J lost 4; bases outside the gene matches: 9. This CDR3 spans 15 amino acids. Naive CD8 isolation took CD45RO-negative cells positively selected for CCR7 and excluded terminally differentiated effector memory CD45RA+ cells. As regards this clone: Its cognate antigen is unknown.

Method: immunoSEQ multiplex PCR; TCRdb's copy keeps in-frame clones and lacks some. The data hold around 2,100,000 clones, with about 95% observed a single time. What was sequenced was naive CD8+ T cells sorted from blood. The rearrangement joins TRBV7-9 to TRBJ1-2; 8 nucleotides align to TRBD1. This receptor was obtained from a man younger than 35 in good health. In DNA form, the CDR3 reads TGTGCCAGCAGCGGCGGACAGGGAGGGAGCTATGGCTACACCTTC. Its protein product is CASSGGQGGSYGYTF.